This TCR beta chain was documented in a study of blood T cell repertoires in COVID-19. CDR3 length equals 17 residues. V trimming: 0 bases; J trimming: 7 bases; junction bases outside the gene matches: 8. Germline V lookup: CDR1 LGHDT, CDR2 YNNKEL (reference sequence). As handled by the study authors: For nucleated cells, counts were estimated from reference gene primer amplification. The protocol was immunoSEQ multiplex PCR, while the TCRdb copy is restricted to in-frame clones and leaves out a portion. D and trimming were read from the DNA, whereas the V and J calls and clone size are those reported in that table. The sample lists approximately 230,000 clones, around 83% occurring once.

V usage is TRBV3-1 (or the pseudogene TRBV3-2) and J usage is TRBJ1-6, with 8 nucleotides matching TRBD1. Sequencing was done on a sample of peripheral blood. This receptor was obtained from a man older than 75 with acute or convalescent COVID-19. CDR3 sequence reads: CASSQETGAWRNSPLHF. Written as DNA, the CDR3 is TGTGCCAGCAGCCAAGAGACAGGGGCCTGGAGGAATTCACCCCTCCACTTT.